These 20 T cell receptor beta chains share one sample of origin, sequenced in a study of T cell responses to AZD1222 COVID-19 vaccine (dated by TCRdb to the early 2020s). According to the study, the label for this sample's time point signals: baseline before first vaccination. Libraries were constructed by the immunoSEQ multiplex PCR assay. In TCRdb, the immuneACCESS table is reduced to in-frame sequences with V and J assigned. These tables do not hold every clone; where another copy was compared, an unresolved V gene accounts for under half, and the others remain unexplained. Across this sample there are around 50,000 clones, with about 86% seen only once. Around 15% of the sample goes to the ten largest clones. The sequencing here drew on peripheral blood, taken on day 0 of AZD1222 vaccination. The receptors here all came from an adult in good health.

The chain uses TRBV9 and TRBJ2-1; D is possibly TRBD2 (6 bases). The CDR3 has 16 residues. Between the trimmed V and J ends, which lost 3 bases and 8 bases, there was a span of 21 bases. Looked up from germline, CDR1 is SGDLS and CDR2 is YYNGEE. This CDR3 is CASSAPTSQRSDEQFF. The CDR3 DNA reads TGTGCCAGCAGCGCACCGACTAGTCAGCGCTCCGATGAGCAGTTCTTC.

The chain is built from TRBV5-1 and TRBJ1-5, with 10 positions matching TRBD1. The CDR3 is 19 residues long. Germline V gene lookup returns CDR1 SGHRS and CDR2 YFSETQ. With 5 bases clipped from V and 6 bases from J, the junction kept 20 bases outside the gene matches. CDR3 bases: TGCGCCAGCAGTTCCGTTGCCCCATTGGACAGGGGGTTATTTCAGCCCCAGCATTTT. This translates into CASSSVAPLDRGLFQPQHF. Supplemented by reference TRBV5-1 and TRBJ1-5, the full variable domain reads KAGVTQTPRYLIKTRGQQVTLSCSPISGHRSVSWYQQTPGQGLQFLFEYFSETQRNKGNFPGRFSGRQFSNSRSEMNVSTLELGDSALYLCASSSVAPLDRGLFQPQHFGDGTRLSIL.

This chain connects TRBV7-9 to TRBJ2-4; TRBD1 is a possible D gene (6 bases). The germline gives CDR1 SEHNR, CDR2 FQNEAQ (reference sequence). CDR3 length equals 14 residues. Trimming stripped 5 bases from V and 4 bases from J, with 12 bases between. CDR3 sequence (DNA): TGTGCCAGCAGCCCCCGACAGGAGAAAAACATTCAGTACTTC. The encoded protein is CASSPRQEKNIQYF.

This rearrangement joins TRBV6-2 or TRBV6-3 to TRBJ2-1, with D uncertain. V was shortened by 2 bases and J by 2 bases, with 10 bases between the two germline ends. The CDR3 loop spans 15 amino acids. Germline CDR1 MNHEY, CDR2 SVGEGT. In nucleotides, the CDR3 is TGTGCCAGCAGTTACCCGGCAGGACCCTACAATGAGCAGTTCTTC. It codes for CASSYPAGPYNEQFF.

The chain has TRBV5-1 and TRBJ1-2; TRBD1 might be the D (5 bases). V lost 7 bases to trimming and J lost 5 bases, with 21 bases between them. The CDR3 contains 15 residues. Germline CDR1 is SGHRS and CDR2 is YFSETQ. CDR3 DNA: TGCGCCAGCGCAGAAACAGGAGGAGGTAATTATGGCTACACCTTC. The encoded protein is CASAETGGGNYGYTF. Using reference TRBV5-1 and TRBJ1-2 for the parts outside the CDR3, the full variable domain is KAGVTQTPRYLIKTRGQQVTLSCSPISGHRSVSWYQQTPGQGLQFLFEYFSETQRNKGNFPGRFSGRQFSNSRSEMNVSTLELGDSALYLCASAETGGGNYGYTFGSGTRLTVV.

CDR3 sequence (DNA): TGTGCCAGCAGTGACCCCGGGACAGGGGCTGAAGCTTTCTTT. As protein: CASSDPGTGAEAFF. The V gene is TRBV9, the J gene TRBJ1-1; the match to TRBD1 covers 10 bases. V trimming: 5 bases; J trimming: 6 bases; junction bases outside the gene matches: 7. This CDR3 has 14 amino acids. Germline values: CDR1 SGDLS, CDR2 YYNGEE.

The genes are TRBV29-1 and TRBJ1-2, with D possibly TRBD1 on 6 matching bases. Germline V lookup: CDR1 SQVTM, CDR2 ANQGSEA. With 6 bases removed from V and 6 bases from J, the gap between germline ends came to 14 bases. The CDR3 is 12 residues long. CDR3 sequence reads: CSVSTGADGYTF. In DNA form, the CDR3 reads TGCAGCGTCTCGACAGGAGCCGATGGCTACACCTTC.

The rearrangement joins TRBV5-1 to TRBJ1-1, with 8 nucleotides matching TRBD1. This CDR3 region has 15 residues. Germline V gene lookup returns CDR1 SGHRS and CDR2 YFSETQ. Germline trimming cut 1 base from V and 4 bases from J; bases unmatched to any gene: 6. Written as DNA, the CDR3 is TGCGCCAGCAGCTTGCGAGGACAGGGAGGCACTGAAGCTTTCTTT. Its protein is CASSLRGQGGTEAFF. Complete variable domain (other parts from reference TRBV5-1 and TRBJ1-1): KAGVTQTPRYLIKTRGQQVTLSCSPISGHRSVSWYQQTPGQGLQFLFEYFSETQRNKGNFPGRFSGRQFSNSRSEMNVSTLELGDSALYLCASSLRGQGGTEAFFGQGTRLTVV.

This clone was observed a handful of times. The CDR3 here is CASSQRQGGKEKLFF. Here the CDR3 DNA reads TGTGCCAGCAGCCAAAGACAGGGAGGCAAGGAAAAACTGTTTTTT. This rearrangement joins TRBV3-1 (or the pseudogene TRBV3-2) to TRBJ1-4; 7 positions match TRBD1. The CDR3 has 15 amino acids. V lost 2 bases to trimming and J lost 8 bases; unmatched junction nucleotides: 8. Germline V lookup: CDR1 LGHDT, CDR2 YNNKEL (reference sequence).

The gene calls are TRBV7-2 and TRBJ1-1; no reliable D call. CDR1 is SGHTA and CDR2 is FQGNSA in the germline V gene. Trimming pared 5 bases from V and 7 bases from J, leaving 17 bases between. The CDR3 contains 14 residues. The CDR3 region is CASSPGDPRGEAFF. The DNA for the CDR3 is TGTGCCAGCAGCCCCGGTGATCCCCGGGGTGAAGCTTTCTTT. Drawing the rest from reference TRBV7-2 and TRBJ1-1, the complete variable domain is GAGVSQSPSNKVTEKGKDVELRCDPISGHTALYWYRQSLGQGLEFLIYFQGNSAPDKSGLPSDRFSAERTGGSVSTLTIQRTQQEDSAVYLCASSPGDPRGEAFFGQGTRLTVV.

This clone appeared a single time. The V call is TRBV19, the J call TRBJ1-5, with 7 bases aligning to TRBD1. After removal of 3 bases from V and 2 bases from J, the junction contained 4 bases not matched to a gene. This CDR3 region has 15 residues. In germline, CDR1 is LNHDA, CDR2 SQIVND (reference sequence). CDR3 nucleotide sequence: TGTGCCAGTAGTATCGGAGGGGGCGGCAATCAGCCCCAGCATTTT. Encoded protein: CASSIGGGGNQPQHF.

In DNA form, the CDR3 reads TGTGCCAGCAGTGATGACAGGAGGAGCAATCAGCCCCAGCATTTT. It is translated as CASSDDRRSNQPQHF. The genes are TRBV2 and TRBJ1-5; the D gene is possibly TRBD1 (6 bases). V was trimmed by 3 bases and J by 1 base, leaving 10 bases between them. The CDR3 extends over 15 amino acids. Germline loops: CDR1 SNHLY, CDR2 FYNNEI. The full variable domain, its missing parts supplied by reference TRBV2 and TRBJ1-5, is EPEVTQTPSHQVTQMGQEVILRCVPISNHLYFYWYRQILGQKVEFLVSFYNNEISEKSEIFDDQFSVERPDGSNFTLKIRSTKLEDSAMYFCASSDDRRSNQPQHFGDGTRLSIL.

V gene TRBV2 combines with J gene TRBJ1-5; D remains ambiguous. This CDR3 contains 15 residues. CDR1 is SNHLY, CDR2 FYNNEI, per germline. Between the trimmed V and J ends, which lost 5 bases and 0 bases, there was a span of 11 bases. CDR3: CASSPTSHSNQPQHF. In DNA form, the CDR3 reads TGTGCCAGCAGTCCTACCAGTCATAGCAATCAGCCCCAGCATTTT.

V usage is TRBV3-1 (or the pseudogene TRBV3-2) and J usage is TRBJ1-2, with D hard to call. The germline CDR1 and CDR2 sequences are LGHDT and YNNKEL (reference sequence). V shed 1 base and J shed 0 bases, with 3 bases lying between them. The length of the CDR3 is 13 residues. This CDR3 is CASSQGPNYGYTF. The CDR3 DNA sequence: TGTGCCAGCAGCCAAGGGCCTAACTATGGCTACACCTTC.

The table lists this clone with a few counts. This sequence joins TRBV7-3 and TRBJ1-2, with a weak D call TRBD1 (6 bases). CDR1 SGHTA and CDR2 FQGTGA come from the germline V gene. The CDR3 is 14 residues long. V was shortened by 5 bases and J by 5 bases, with 15 bases between the two germline ends. The CDR3 here is CASSPTHREYGYTF. CDR3 in DNA: TGTGCCAGCAGCCCCACCCACAGGGAATATGGCTACACCTTC.

V gene TRBV7-3 combines with J gene TRBJ2-1, with D hard to call. Looked up from germline, CDR1 is SGHTA and CDR2 is FQGTGA. Trimming removed 3 bases from V and 3 bases from J, with 6 bases in between. The CDR3 is 13 residues long. CDR3 sequence: CASSFAGYNEQFF. The CDR3 region has the DNA TGTGCCAGCAGCTTCGCAGGCTACAATGAGCAGTTCTTC.

This chain joins TRBV6-5 and TRBJ2-1, with 9 bases fitting TRBD2. The CDR3 contains 15 residues. Germline V lookup: CDR1 MNHEY, CDR2 SVGAGI. The J segment lost 9 bases and the V segment lost 3 bases, leaving 9 bases of the junction unmatched. Here the CDR3 reads CASSYRPSGNGEQFF. CDR3 nucleotides: TGTGCCAGCAGTTATCGTCCTAGCGGGAATGGTGAGCAGTTCTTC.

This chain links TRBV5-1 with TRBJ1-4; perhaps TRBD1 as D (5 bases). The V gene's germline CDR1 is SGHRS and CDR2 YFSETQ. The CDR3 consists of 17 residues. V shed 2 bases and J shed 0 bases, with 14 bases lying between them. In nucleotides, the CDR3 is TGCGCCAGCAGCTTCCTCGGGTCGGGGCCAACTAATGAAAAACTGTTTTTT. It is translated as CASSFLGSGPTNEKLFF.

The rearrangement joins TRBV4-2 to TRBJ1-1, with TRBD1 identical over 7 bases. V shed 0 bases and J 10 bases; nucleotides not matched to a gene: 8. The CDR3 consists of 14 residues. CDR1 and CDR2 (germline): LGHNA, YNFKEQ. The CDR3 DNA reads as TGTGCCAGCAGCCAAGATGCGACAGGGCGGTCAGCTTTCTTT. The encoded protein is CASSQDATGRSAFF.

CDR3 in DNA: TGTGCCAGCAGTCCTCAGGGGGCCGTCTCTGGAAACACCATATATTTT. This codes for CASSPQGAVSGNTIYF. The chain uses TRBV28 and TRBJ1-3, with 8 bases fitting TRBD1. The germline V gene has CDR1 MDHEN and CDR2 SYDVKM. V was pared by 5 bases and J by 0 bases, with 6 bases of the junction left unmatched. This CDR3 spans 16 amino acids.